The 18 T cell receptor beta chains in this list originate from one sample, sequenced in a study of blood T cells in healthy people across ages. Next came a second PCR, run for about 7 to 12 cycles, which used a sample-barcoded 5' primer along with a J-beta primer mix. Via MiXCR, TCRdb re-called the 5' RACE reads, giving one row per CDR3 protein. This table holds about 1.1 million distinct CDR3 sequences, more than 30% found once. The sample comprised blood. The receptors were gathered from a man aged 18-30 years in good health.

In its sample, this clonotype was seen a few times. The V gene is TRBV12-3 or TRBV12-4, the J gene TRBJ2-3, with TRBD1 matching over 11 bases. CDR3 length: 16 amino acids. The J segment lost 5 bases and the V segment lost 5 bases, leaving 9 bases of the junction unmatched. In DNA form, the CDR3 reads TGTGCCAGCAGTGGGGGCGGACAGGGGGCGAGAGATACGCAGTATTTT. It encodes CASSGGGQGARDTQYF.

The V gene is TRBV7-4, the J gene TRBJ2-7; D is undetermined. V was trimmed by 5 bases and J by 2 bases, leaving 19 bases between them. CDR3 length: 16 residues. From germline, CDR1 is SGHVT and CDR2 SQSDAQ. CDR3: CASSPGRPTRTYEQYF. The CDR3 nucleotides read TGTGCCAGCAGCCCAGGTCGGCCCACCAGAACCTACGAGCAGTACTTC. Based on the CDR3 plus reference TRBV7-4 and TRBJ2-7, the full variable domain is GAGVSQSPRYKVAKRGRDVALRCDSISGHVTLYWYRQTLGQGSEVLTYSQSDAQRDKSGRPSGRFSAERPERSVSTLKIQRTEQGDSAVYLCASSPGRPTRTYEQYFGPGTRLTVT.

The V gene is TRBV24-1, the J gene TRBJ1-5; 7 positions match TRBD1. Per germline, CDR1 KGHDR and CDR2 SFDVKD. Unmatched junction bases numbered 7, after V lost 3 bases and J lost 3 bases. The CDR3 runs to 16 residues. The CDR3 is CATSDAGGQTNQPQHF. CDR3 nucleotides: TGTGCCACCAGTGATGCCGGGGGACAGACCAATCAGCCCCAGCATTTT.

The chain is built from TRBV29-1 and TRBJ1-1; no clear D gene. CDR1 is SQVTM and CDR2 is ANQGSEA in the germline V gene. CDR3 length: 12 residues. V lost 7 bases and J 5 bases, leaving 14 bases between the germline ends. The CDR3 reads CSEADGQTEAFF. The CDR3 DNA reads TGCAGCGAGGCGGACGGCCAAACTGAAGCTTTCTTT. Full variable domain (remainder filled in from reference TRBV29-1 and TRBJ1-1): SAVISQKPSRDICQRGTSLTIQCQVDSQVTMMFWYRQQPGQSLTLIATANQGSEATYESGFVIDKFPISRPNLTFSTLTVSNMSPEDSSIYLCSEADGQTEAFFGQGTRLTVV.

The sample holds a few counts of this clonotype. At one boundary the junction diverges from the germline segment, which might be a read error. V is TRBV12-5 and J is TRBJ1-6; D may be TRBD1 (6 bases). The CDR3 loop spans 13 amino acids. Per the germline V gene, CDR1 is LGHNT and CDR2 is FRNRAP. CDR3 bases: TGTGCTAGTGCTTTGTGGGGGCAGGAACCCCTCCACTTT. This codes for CASALWGQEPLHF. Supplemented by reference TRBV12-5 and TRBJ1-6, the full variable domain reads DARVTQTPRHKVTEMGQEVTMRCQPILGHNTVFWYRQTMMQGLELLAYFRNRAPLDDSGMPKDRFSAEMPDATLATLKIQPSEPRDSAVYFCASALWGQEPLHFGNGTRLTVT.

The sample holds a few counts of this clonotype. One junction end disagrees with the germline gene, perhaps due to a read error. The chain is built from TRBV13 and TRBJ2-1; 9 nucleotides agree with TRBD1. CDR1 PRHDT and CDR2 FYEKMQ come from the germline V gene (reference sequence). This CDR3 has 17 residues. CDR3 sequence: CASGFSSGTGMDNEQFF. The CDR3, as DNA: TGTGCCAGCGGCTTTTCATCCGGGACAGGGATGGACAATGAGCAGTTCTTC.

This chain joins TRBV6-2 or TRBV6-3 and TRBJ2-5; unclear D gene. The V end was cut by 5 bases, the J end by 11 bases, with 18 bases between. Germline V gene sequence: CDR1 MNHEY, CDR2 SVGEGT. This CDR3 has 13 amino acids. The DNA for the CDR3 is TGTGCCAGCAGTGATGGTGATGGCCTCGGGCAGTACTTC. Its protein product is CASSDGDGLGQYF.

This sequence joins TRBV10-3 and TRBJ2-1, with D possibly being TRBD2 (6 bases). The DNA end favors TRBJ2-7, so the J call may be wrong. There are 16 residues in the CDR3. Looked up from germline, CDR1 is ENHRY and CDR2 is SYGVKD. CDR3 coding DNA: TGTGCCATCAGTGGGGCGGGATTGAGCTCCTACAATGAGCAGTACTTC. This encodes CAISGAGLSSYNEQYF.

V and J are TRBV6-5 and TRBJ2-7; TRBD1 aligns across 8 bases. Germline values: CDR1 MNHEY, CDR2 SVGAGI. Losses at the gene ends were 6 bases for V and 6 bases for J; bases not matched to a gene: 4. This CDR3 has 12 amino acids. CDR3 nucleotides: TGTGCCAGCAGCTTGGACAGGGTCGAGCAGTACTTC. Its translation is CASSLDRVEQYF.

The CDR3 sequence: CASSSGIPGNQPQHF. The CDR3 coding sequence is TGTGCCAGCAGCTCCGGGATTCCCGGCAATCAGCCCCAGCATTTT. The rearrangement joins TRBV12-3 or TRBV12-4 to TRBJ1-5; D is uncertain. V shed 6 bases and J shed 2 bases, with 14 bases lying between them. CDR3 length: 15 amino acids.

This clonotype was detected only a few times. The chain links TRBV27 to TRBJ2-7, with a weak D call TRBD1 (6 bases). The CDR3 is 16 amino acids. V lost 4 bases and J lost 6, with 22 bases in between. The germline V gene has CDR1 MNHEY and CDR2 SMNVEV (reference sequence). The CDR3 sequence is CASSSSIDRPHSEQYF. In nucleotides, the CDR3 is TGTGCCAGCAGTTCGAGCATTGACAGGCCCCACTCCGAGCAGTACTTC.

The chain is built from TRBV2 and TRBJ2-1; D is possibly TRBD1 or TRBD2 (5 bases each). Trimming shortened V by 6 bases and J by 9 bases, and 15 bases separated the two germline ends. The germline V gene encodes CDR1 SNHLY and CDR2 FYNNEI. The length of the CDR3 is 13 residues. CDR3 DNA: TGTGCCAGCAGGGGAGAGTTAAGGGGTGAGCAGTTCTTC. This encodes CASRGELRGEQFF.

Notes on this clonotype: An end of the junction differs from the germline gene, which may be a read error. The chain couples TRBV9 to TRBJ1-5; D possibly corresponds to TRBD1 (6 bases). CDR1 is SGDLS, CDR2 YYNGEE, per germline. There are 14 residues in the CDR3. CDR3 DNA: TGTGCCAGCAGCGTAGACAGGGATGGTCAGACCCAGCATTTT. Its protein is CASSVDRDGQTQHF.

This clonotype was recorded a few times. In DNA form, the CDR3 reads TGTGCCAGCAGTTTAGGGGGGAAGAGCTCCTACGAGCAGTACTTC. Protein: CASSLGGKSSYEQYF. The V and J genes are TRBV27 and TRBJ2-7, with a tentative D call TRBD2 (6 bases). Germline V gene lookup returns CDR1 MNHEY and CDR2 SMNVEV (reference sequence). The CDR3 totals 15 residues. Trimming removed 2 bases at V and 0 bases at J, with 11 bases between.

This clonotype was counted between two and nine times. The chain has TRBV18 and TRBJ1-1, with D unresolved. Per germline, CDR1 KGHSH and CDR2 LQKENI. Between the trimmed V and J ends, which lost 5 bases and 3 bases, there was a span of 16 bases. The CDR3 loop spans 15 amino acids. CDR3 nucleotide sequence: TGTGCCAGCTCAATCAAGGGTCAGCCGGACACTGAAGCTTTCTTT. This gives the protein CASSIKGQPDTEAFF.

The chain carries TRBV6-5 and TRBJ2-1; 8 bases align to TRBD2. Germline V gene lookup returns CDR1 MNHEY and CDR2 SVGAGI. V lost 0 bases, J lost 3 bases, and 16 bases stayed unmatched. This CDR3 is built from 20 residues. This chain's CDR3 is CASSYSQTQASGGLYNEQFF. Here the CDR3 DNA reads TGTGCCAGCAGTTACTCGCAGACTCAGGCAAGCGGGGGCCTCTACAATGAGCAGTTCTTC.

This clonotype was seen a handful of times. The J gene is TRBJ2-2, the V gene TRBV11-1; 9 bases align to TRBD1. The CDR3 is made up of 16 amino acids. The germline V gene encodes CDR1 SGHAT and CDR2 FQDESV (reference sequence). Trimming at V came to 5 bases and at J to 1 base, leaving 5 bases not matched to a gene. CDR3 coding DNA: TGTGCCAGCAGCCTTCAGACAGGGGGGAACACCGGGGAGCTGTTTTTT. Its protein product is CASSLQTGGNTGELFF.

This clonotype was recorded a few times. The rearrangement uses TRBV18 and TRBJ2-5; 7 bases are shared with TRBD2. The germline CDR1 and CDR2 sequences are KGHSH and LQKENI. This CDR3 comprises 15 residues. The V segment lost 3 bases and the J segment 1 base; nucleotides outside the gene matches: 5. The CDR3 nucleotides are TGTGCCAGCTCACCTCTCAGCGGGGTCCAAGAGACCCAGTACTTC. As protein: CASSPLSGVQETQYF.